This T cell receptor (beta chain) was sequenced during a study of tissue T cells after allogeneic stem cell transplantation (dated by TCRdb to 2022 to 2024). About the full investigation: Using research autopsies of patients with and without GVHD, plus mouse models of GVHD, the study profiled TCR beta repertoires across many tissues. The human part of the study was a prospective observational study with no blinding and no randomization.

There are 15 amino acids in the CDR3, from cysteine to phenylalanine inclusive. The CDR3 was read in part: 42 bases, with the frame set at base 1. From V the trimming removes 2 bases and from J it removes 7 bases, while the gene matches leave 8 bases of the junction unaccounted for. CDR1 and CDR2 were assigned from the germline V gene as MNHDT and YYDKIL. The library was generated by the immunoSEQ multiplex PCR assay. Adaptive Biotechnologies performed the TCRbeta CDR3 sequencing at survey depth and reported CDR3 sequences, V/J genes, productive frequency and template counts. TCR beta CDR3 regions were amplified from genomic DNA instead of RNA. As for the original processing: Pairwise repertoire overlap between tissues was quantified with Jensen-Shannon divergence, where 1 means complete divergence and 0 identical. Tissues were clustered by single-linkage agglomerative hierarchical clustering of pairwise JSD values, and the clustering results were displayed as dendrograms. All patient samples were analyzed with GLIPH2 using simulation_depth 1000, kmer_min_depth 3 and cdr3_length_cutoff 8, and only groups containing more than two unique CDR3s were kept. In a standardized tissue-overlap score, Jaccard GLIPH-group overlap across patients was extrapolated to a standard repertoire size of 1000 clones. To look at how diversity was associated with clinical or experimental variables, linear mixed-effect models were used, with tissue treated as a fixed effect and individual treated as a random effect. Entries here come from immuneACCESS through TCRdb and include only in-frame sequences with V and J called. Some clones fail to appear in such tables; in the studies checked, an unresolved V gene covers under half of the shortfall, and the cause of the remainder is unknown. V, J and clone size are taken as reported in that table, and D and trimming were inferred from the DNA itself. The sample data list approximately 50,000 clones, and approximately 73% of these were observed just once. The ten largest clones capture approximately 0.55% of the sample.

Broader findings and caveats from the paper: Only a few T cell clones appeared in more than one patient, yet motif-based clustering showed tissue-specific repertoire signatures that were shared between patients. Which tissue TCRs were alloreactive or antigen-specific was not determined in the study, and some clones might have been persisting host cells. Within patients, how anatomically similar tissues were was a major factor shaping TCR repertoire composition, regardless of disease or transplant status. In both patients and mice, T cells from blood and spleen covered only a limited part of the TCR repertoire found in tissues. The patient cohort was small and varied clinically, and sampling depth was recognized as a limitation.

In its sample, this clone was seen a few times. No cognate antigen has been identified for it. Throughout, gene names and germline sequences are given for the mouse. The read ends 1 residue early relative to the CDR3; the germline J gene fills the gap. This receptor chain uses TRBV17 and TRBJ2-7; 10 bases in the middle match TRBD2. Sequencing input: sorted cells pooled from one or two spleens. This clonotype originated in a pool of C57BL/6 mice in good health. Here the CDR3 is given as CASSRWLGGRGEQYF. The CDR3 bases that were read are TGTGCTAGCAGTAGATGGCTGGGGGGGCGCGGGGAACAGTAC.